This T cell receptor (beta chain) was sequenced for a study of OX40 agonist ivuxolimab in advanced cancers. The assay was immunoSEQ multiplex PCR, and TCRdb's table has in-frame clones only and misses some. The repertoire has tens of thousands of clones, approximately 93% of them found once; the top ten carry roughly 12%. This CDR3 is built from 15 residues. The germline CDR1 and CDR2 sequences are ENHRY and SYGVKD. V lost 0 bases, J lost 1 base, and 9 bases lay in between. The receptor comes from an adult with an advanced solid tumor such as melanoma, head and neck, liver or kidney cancer. The rearrangement uses TRBV10-3 and TRBJ1-1; no definite D call. The source was CD4+ or CD8+ T cells sorted from blood, collected in a trial of the OX40 agonist ivuxolimab. CDR3 sequence: CAISESITRNTEAFF. CDR3 nucleotides: TGTGCCATCAGTGAGTCGATTACTAGGAACACTGAAGCTTTCTTT.